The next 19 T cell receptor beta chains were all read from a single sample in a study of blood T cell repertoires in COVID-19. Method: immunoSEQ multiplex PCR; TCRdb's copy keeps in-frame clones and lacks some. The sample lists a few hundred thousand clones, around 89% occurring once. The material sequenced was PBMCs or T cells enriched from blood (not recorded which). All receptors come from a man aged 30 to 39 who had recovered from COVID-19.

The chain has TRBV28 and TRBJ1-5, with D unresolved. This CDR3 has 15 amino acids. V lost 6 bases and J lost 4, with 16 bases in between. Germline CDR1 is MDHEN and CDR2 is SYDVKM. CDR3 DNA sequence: TGTGCCAGCAGCCACCCTAACCCCCCAAATCAGCCCCAGCATTTT. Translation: CASSHPNPPNQPQHF.

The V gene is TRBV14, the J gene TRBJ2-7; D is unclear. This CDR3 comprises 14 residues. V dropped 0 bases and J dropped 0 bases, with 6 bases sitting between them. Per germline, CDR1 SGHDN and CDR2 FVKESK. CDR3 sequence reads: CASSQDPSSYEQYF. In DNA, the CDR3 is TGTGCCAGCAGCCAAGACCCATCCTCCTACGAGCAGTACTTC. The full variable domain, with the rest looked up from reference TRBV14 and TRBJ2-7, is EAGVTQFPSHSVIEKGQTVTLRCDPISGHDNLYWYRRVMGKEIKFLLHFVKESKQDESGMPNNRFLAERTGGTYSTLKVQPAELEDSGVYFCASSQDPSSYEQYFGPGTRLTVT.

The CDR3 DNA sequence: TGCGCCAGCAGCTTGGGTGACACGCGGGGGAGGATCGCAACTAATGAAAAACTGTTTTTT. Translating it yields CASSLGDTRGRIATNEKLFF. V usage is TRBV5-1 and J usage is TRBJ1-4; perhaps TRBD1 as D (5 bases). Trimming shortened V by 0 bases and J by 0 bases, and 21 bases separated the two germline ends. CDR3 size: 20 residues. CDR1 and CDR2 from the germline V gene are SGHRS and YFSETQ.

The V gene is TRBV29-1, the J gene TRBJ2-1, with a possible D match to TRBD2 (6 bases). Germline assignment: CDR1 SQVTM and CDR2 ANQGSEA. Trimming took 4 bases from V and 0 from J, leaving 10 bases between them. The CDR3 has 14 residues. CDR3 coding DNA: TGCAGCGTTGGCCGGGGGAGCTCCTACAATGAGCAGTTCTTC. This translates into CSVGRGSSYNEQFF.

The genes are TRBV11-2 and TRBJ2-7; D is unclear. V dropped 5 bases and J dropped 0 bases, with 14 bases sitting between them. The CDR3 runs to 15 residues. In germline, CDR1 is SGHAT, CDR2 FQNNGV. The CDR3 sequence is CASSPTPGGSYEQYF. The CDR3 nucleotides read TGTGCCAGCAGCCCAACCCCCGGCGGCTCCTACGAGCAGTACTTC.

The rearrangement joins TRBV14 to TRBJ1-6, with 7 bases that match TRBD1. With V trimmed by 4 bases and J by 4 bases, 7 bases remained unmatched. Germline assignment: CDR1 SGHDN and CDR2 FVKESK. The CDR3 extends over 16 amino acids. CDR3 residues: CASSRTGATYNSPLHF. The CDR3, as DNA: TGTGCCAGCAGCCGAACAGGGGCTACATATAATTCACCCCTCCACTTT. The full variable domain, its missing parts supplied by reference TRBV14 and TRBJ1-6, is EAGVTQFPSHSVIEKGQTVTLRCDPISGHDNLYWYRRVMGKEIKFLLHFVKESKQDESGMPNNRFLAERTGGTYSTLKVQPAELEDSGVYFCASSRTGATYNSPLHFGNGTRLTVT.

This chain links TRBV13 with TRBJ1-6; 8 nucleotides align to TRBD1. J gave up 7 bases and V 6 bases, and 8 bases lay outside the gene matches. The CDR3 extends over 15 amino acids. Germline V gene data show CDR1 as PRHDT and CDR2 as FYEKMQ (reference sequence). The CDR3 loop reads CASSSMDRVNSPLHF. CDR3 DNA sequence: TGTGCCAGCAGTTCAATGGACAGGGTGAATTCACCCCTCCACTTT. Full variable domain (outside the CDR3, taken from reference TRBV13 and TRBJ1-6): AAGVIQSPRHLIKEKRETATLKCYPIPRHDTVYWYQQGPGQDPQFLISFYEKMQSDKGSIPDRFSAQQFSDYHSELNMSSLELGDSALYFCASSSMDRVNSPLHFGNGTRLTVT.

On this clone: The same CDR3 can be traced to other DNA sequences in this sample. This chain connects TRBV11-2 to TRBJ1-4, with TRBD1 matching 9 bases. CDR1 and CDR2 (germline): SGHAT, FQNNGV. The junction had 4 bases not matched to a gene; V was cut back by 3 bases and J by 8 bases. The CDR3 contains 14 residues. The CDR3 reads CASSLVGQGEKLFF. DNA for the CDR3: TGTGCCAGCAGCTTGGTAGGACAGGGGGAAAAACTGTTTTTT.

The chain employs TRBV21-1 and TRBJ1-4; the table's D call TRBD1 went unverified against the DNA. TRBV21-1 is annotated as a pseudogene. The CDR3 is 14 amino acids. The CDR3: CARSLGQGLEKLFF. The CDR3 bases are TGTGCCAGATCACTGGGACAGGGCCTTGAAAAACTGTTTTTT.

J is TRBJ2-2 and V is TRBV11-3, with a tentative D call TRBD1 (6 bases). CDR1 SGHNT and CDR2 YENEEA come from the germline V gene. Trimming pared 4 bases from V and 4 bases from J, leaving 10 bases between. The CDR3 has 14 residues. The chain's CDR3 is CASSSRGPTGELFF. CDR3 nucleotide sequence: TGTGCCAGCAGCTCCAGGGGACCCACCGGGGAGCTGTTTTTT.

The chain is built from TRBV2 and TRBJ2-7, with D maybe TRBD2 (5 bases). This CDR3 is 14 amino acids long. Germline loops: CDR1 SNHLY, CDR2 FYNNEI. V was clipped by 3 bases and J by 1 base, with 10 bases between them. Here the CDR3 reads CASSDTRRSYEQYF. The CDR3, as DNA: TGTGCCAGCAGTGACACTAGAAGGTCCTACGAGCAGTACTTC.

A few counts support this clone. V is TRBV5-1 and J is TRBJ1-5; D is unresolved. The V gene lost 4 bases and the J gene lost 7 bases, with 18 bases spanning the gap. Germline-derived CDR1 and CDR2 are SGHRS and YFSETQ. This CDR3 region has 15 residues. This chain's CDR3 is CASSSEPYTGQPQHF. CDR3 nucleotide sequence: TGCGCCAGCAGCAGTGAGCCCTACACGGGGCAGCCCCAGCATTTT.

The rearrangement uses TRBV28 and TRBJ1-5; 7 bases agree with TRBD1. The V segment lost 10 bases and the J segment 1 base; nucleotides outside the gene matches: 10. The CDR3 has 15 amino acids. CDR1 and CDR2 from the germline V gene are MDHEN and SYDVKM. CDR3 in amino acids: CAIRGDSMSNQPQHF. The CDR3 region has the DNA TGTGCCATCAGGGGGGACTCGATGAGCAATCAGCCCCAGCATTTT.

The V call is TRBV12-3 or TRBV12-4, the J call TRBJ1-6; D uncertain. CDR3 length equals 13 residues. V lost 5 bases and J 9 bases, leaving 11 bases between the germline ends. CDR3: CASSPMRSSPLHF. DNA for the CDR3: TGTGCCAGCAGTCCTATGAGGAGTTCACCCCTCCACTTT.

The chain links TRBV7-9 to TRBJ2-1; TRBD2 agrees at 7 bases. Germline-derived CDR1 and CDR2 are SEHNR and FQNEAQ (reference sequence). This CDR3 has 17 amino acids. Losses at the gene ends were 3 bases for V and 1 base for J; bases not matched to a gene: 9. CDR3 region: CASSFDLAGHSYNEQFF. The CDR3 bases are TGTGCCAGCAGCTTTGACTTAGCGGGCCATTCCTACAATGAGCAGTTCTTC.

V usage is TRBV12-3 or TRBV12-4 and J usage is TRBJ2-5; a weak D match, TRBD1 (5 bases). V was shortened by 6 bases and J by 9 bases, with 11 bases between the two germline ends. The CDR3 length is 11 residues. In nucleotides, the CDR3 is TGTGCCAGCAGCCACGGCAGGGCCCAGTACTTC. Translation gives CASSHGRAQYF.

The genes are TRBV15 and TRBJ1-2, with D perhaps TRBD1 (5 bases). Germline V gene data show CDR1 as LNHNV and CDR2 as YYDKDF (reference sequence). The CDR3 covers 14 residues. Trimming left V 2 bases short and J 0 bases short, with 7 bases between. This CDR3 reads CATSRQGTNYGYTF. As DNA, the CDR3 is TGTGCCACCAGCAGACAGGGAACTAACTATGGCTACACCTTC.

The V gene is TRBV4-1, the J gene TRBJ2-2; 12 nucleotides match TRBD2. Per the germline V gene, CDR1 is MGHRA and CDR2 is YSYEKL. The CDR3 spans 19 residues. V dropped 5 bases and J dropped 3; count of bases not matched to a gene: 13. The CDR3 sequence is CASSYRDIGLAGYTGELFF. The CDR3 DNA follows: TGCGCCAGCAGCTACCGGGACATCGGACTAGCGGGATACACCGGGGAGCTGTTTTTT.

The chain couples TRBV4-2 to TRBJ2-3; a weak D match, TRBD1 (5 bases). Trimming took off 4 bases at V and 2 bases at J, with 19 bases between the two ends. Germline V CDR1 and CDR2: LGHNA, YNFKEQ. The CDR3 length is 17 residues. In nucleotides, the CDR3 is TGTGCCAGCAGCCTGCCCAATTGGGGCGGCCTCACAGATACGCAGTATTTT. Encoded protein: CASSLPNWGGLTDTQYF.